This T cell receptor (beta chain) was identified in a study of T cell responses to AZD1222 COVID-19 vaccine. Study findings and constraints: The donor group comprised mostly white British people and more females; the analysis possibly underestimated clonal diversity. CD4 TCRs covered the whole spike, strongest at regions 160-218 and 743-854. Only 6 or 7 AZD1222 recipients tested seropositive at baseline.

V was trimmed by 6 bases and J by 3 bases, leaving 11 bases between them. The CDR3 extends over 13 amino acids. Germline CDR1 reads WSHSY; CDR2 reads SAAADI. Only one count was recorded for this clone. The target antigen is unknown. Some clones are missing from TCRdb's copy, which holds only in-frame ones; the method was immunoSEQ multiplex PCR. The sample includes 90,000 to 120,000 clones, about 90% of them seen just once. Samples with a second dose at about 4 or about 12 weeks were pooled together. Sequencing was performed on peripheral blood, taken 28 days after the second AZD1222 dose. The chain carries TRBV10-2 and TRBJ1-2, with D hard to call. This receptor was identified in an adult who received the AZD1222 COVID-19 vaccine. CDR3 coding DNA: TGCGCCAGCAGCCTACAGATATACTATGGCTACACCTTC. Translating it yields CASSLQIYYGYTF.